Listed below are T cell receptor beta chains from one sample, sequenced in a study of neurological immune-mediated disorders. A single record per CDR3 protein comes from TCRdb applying MiXCR to the 5' RACE reads. The sample contains approximately 65,000 distinct CDR3 sequences, around 5% of which appear only once. Sequencing input: PBMCs. The receptors originated from a human donor with multiple sclerosis. The donor label of this sample is uncertain. Both conserved end residues are part of each CDR3. Each record gives: D gene, clone size, J gene, V gene, CDR3 protein, CDR3 DNA. The D gene is left open where the match is weak. Size is omitted from some rows. Given values are once, few, many or a class for expanded clones.

>-|many|TRBJ2-3|TRBV7-2
CASSQSPDEYQYF
TGTGCCAGCAGCCAATCCCCGGACGAGTACCAGTATTTT
>-|many|TRBJ2-7|TRBV5-1
CASSSQPGMGNEQYF
TGCGCCAGCAGCTCGCAACCCGGGATGGGAAACGAGCAGTACTTC
>-|many|TRBJ2-7|TRBV7-9
CASSPRLGANHEQYF
TGTGCCAGCAGCCCCCGACTAGGGGCCAACCACGAGCAGTACTTC
>-|many|TRBJ2-2|TRBV6-1
CASSETGEVGELFF
TGTGCCAGCAGTGAAACGGGGGAGGTCGGGGAGCTGTTTTTT
>-|many|TRBJ1-4|TRBV6-6
CASREEKLFF
TGTGCCAGCAGGGAGGAAAAACTGTTTTTT
>TRBD2|many|TRBJ2-5|TRBV6-5
CASSRGGGGARETQYF
TGTGCCAGCAGCCGCGGGGGCGGGGGGGCCCGGGAGACCCAGTACTTC
>-|many|TRBJ2-7|TRBV10-3
CAISPRDYEQYF
TGTGCCATCAGCCCCAGGGACTACGAGCAGTACTTC
>TRBD2|many|TRBJ2-3|TRBV5-5
CASSLAGGVTDTQYF
TGTGCCAGCAGCTTGGCCGGGGGGGTCACAGATACGCAGTATTTT
>-|many|TRBJ1-2|TRBV20-1
CSASSLLRGAGGGYTF
TGCAGTGCTAGTTCTCTGCTGCGGGGGGCAGGAGGTGGCTACACCTTC
>-|many|TRBJ1-3|TRBV7-2
CASSLSSGPGNTIYF
TGTGCCAGCTCTCTTTCTTCAGGTCCTGGAAACACCATATATTTT
>TRBD1|many|TRBJ1-4|TRBV18
CASSPDRTGFEKLFF
TGTGCCAGCTCACCTGACAGGACAGGTTTTGAAAAACTGTTTTTT
>-|many|TRBJ1-2|TRBV7-2
CASSLDPSREYGYTF
TGTGCCAGCAGCTTAGACCCCTCCAGGGAATATGGCTACACCTTC
>-|many|TRBJ1-5|TRBV7-8
CASSLVFRQPQHF
TGTGCCAGCAGCTTAGTGTTTCGTCAGCCCCAGCATTTT
>TRBD1|many|TRBJ1-1|TRBV7-9
CASSASGGRTEAFF
TGTGCCAGCAGCGCCTCAGGGGGCCGAACTGAAGCTTTCTTT
>-|many|TRBJ2-7|TRBV10-3
CAISEASPSEQYF
TGTGCCATCAGTGAGGCCTCCCCGTCCGAGCAGTACTTC
>TRBD2|many|TRBJ2-1|TRBV10-3
CAISESVIRLAGDNEQFF
TGTGCCATCAGTGAGTCGGTGATTAGACTAGCGGGGGACAATGAGCAGTTCTTC
>-|many|TRBJ1-1|TRBV20-1
CSAREAGAGTEAFF
TGCAGTGCTAGAGAGGCGGGGGCAGGCACTGAAGCTTTCTTT
>TRBD2|many|TRBJ2-7|TRBV20-1
CSARVPGGNTYEQYF
TGCAGTGCTAGAGTTCCGGGGGGGAACACCTACGAGCAGTACTTC
>TRBD1|many|TRBJ1-1|TRBV5-1
CASSWGQGNTEAFF
TGCGCCAGCAGCTGGGGACAGGGGAACACTGAAGCTTTCTTT
>-|few|TRBJ1-5|TRBV7-6
CASSLNLFGWVGNGNQPQHF
TGTGCCAGCAGCTTGAACCTCTTTGGTTGGGTTGGTAACGGGAATCAGCCCCAGCATTTT
>-|-|TRBJ2-3|TRBV2
CASSAGEEVDTQYF
TGTGCCAGCAGTGCGGGGGAGGAGGTAGATACGCAGTATTTT
>-|many|TRBJ1-1|TRBV4-1
CASSQPAVLNTEAFF
TGCGCCAGCAGCCAACCCGCAGTGCTTAACACTGAAGCTTTCTTT
>-|many|TRBJ2-3|TRBV5-5
CASSPGGKNTDTQYF
TGTGCCAGCAGCCCGGGTGGAAAAAACACAGATACGCAGTATTTT
>TRBD2|many|TRBJ2-2|TRBV7-2
CASSLAGGGELFF
TGTGCCAGCAGCCTAGCGGGGGGAGGGGAGCTGTTTTTT
>-|many|TRBJ2-1|TRBV9
CASSVGTTDNEQFF
TGTGCCAGCAGCGTAGGGACTACTGACAATGAGCAGTTCTTC
>-|many|TRBJ1-1|TRBV5-1
CASSLDRVDTEAFF
TGCGCCAGCAGCTTGGACAGGGTGGACACTGAAGCTTTCTTT
>-|few|TRBJ1-2|TRBV5-5
CASSLTGARAYGYTF
TGTGCCAGCAGCTTGACTGGGGCGCGGGCCTATGGCTACACCTTC
>-|many|TRBJ1-5|TRBV29-1
CSVAADHGQPQHF
TGCAGCGTTGCCGCGGATCATGGTCAGCCCCAGCATTTT
>-|many|TRBJ1-2|TRBV10-3
CAISAPRYDPTIEGYTF
TGTGCCATCAGTGCCCCCCGTTACGATCCGACTATCGAGGGCTACACCTTC
>-|many|TRBJ2-5|TRBV5-1
CASSRSQGRETQYF
TGCGCCAGCAGCCGGAGCCAGGGGAGGGAGACCCAGTACTTC
>-|many|TRBJ2-1|TRBV2
CASSEDRDSYNEQFF
TGTGCCAGCAGTGAAGACAGAGACTCCTACAATGAGCAGTTCTTC
>TRBD2|many|TRBJ2-5|TRBV7-9
CASSHERGGKETQYF
TGTGCCAGCAGCCACGAGCGGGGGGGCAAGGAGACCCAGTACTTC
>-|many|TRBJ2-4|TRBV6-2/TRBV6-3
CASSYPGFRGVGKNIQYF
TGTGCCAGCAGTTACCCCGGCTTCAGGGGAGTCGGCAAAAACATTCAGTACTTC
>-|many|TRBJ1-2|TRBV25-1
CASSAFSGADGYTF
TGTGCCAGCAGTGCCTTTTCAGGGGCTGATGGCTACACCTTC
>-|many|TRBJ1-6|TRBV9
CASSAEDRSSYNSPLHF
TGTGCCAGCAGCGCCGAGGACCGAAGCTCCTATAATTCACCCCTCCACTTT
>TRBD2|many|TRBJ2-7|TRBV20-1
CSARERGLADPYEQYF
TGCAGTGCTAGAGAGAGGGGACTAGCGGATCCCTACGAGCAGTACTTC
>TRBD1|many|TRBJ1-2|TRBV7-9
CASSLFGTGGDGYTF
TGTGCCAGCAGCTTATTTGGGACAGGGGGCGACGGCTACACCTTC
>TRBD2|-|TRBJ2-3|TRBV20-1
CSAPDPMTSGVDMQYF
TGCAGTGCTCCCGATCCGATGACTAGCGGGGTAGATATGCAGTATTTT
>TRBD1|many|TRBJ2-2|TRBV5-1
CASSSPDRGIPWELFF
TGCGCCAGCAGCTCTCCGGACAGGGGAATACCGTGGGAGCTGTTTTTT
>-|-|TRBJ1-1|TRBV5-1
CASSWGGRTEAFF
TGCGCCAGCAGCTGGGGGGGTCGGACTGAAGCTTTCTTT
>-|many|TRBJ1-1|TRBV12-3/TRBV12-4
CASSLALGGGSEAFF
TGTGCCAGCAGTTTAGCATTGGGGGGAGGCTCTGAAGCTTTCTTT
>-|many|TRBJ1-5|TRBV20-1
CSARDQWGSLAQHF
TGCAGTGCTAGAGATCAGTGGGGGAGCCTGGCCCAGCATTTT
>-|many|TRBJ1-4|TRBV21-1
CASSWVLPGEKLFF
TGTGCCAGCAGCTGGGTCCTACCCGGTGAAAAACTGTTTTTT
>-|many|TRBJ2-6|TRBV20-1
CSARSGSGANVLTF
TGCAGTGCTAGATCAGGTTCTGGGGCCAACGTCCTGACTTTC
>TRBD2|many|TRBJ2-1|TRBV3-1
CASSQDWLAGGGEQFF
TGTGCCAGCAGCCAAGATTGGCTAGCGGGGGGGGGAGAGCAGTTCTTC
>TRBD1|many|TRBJ1-2|TRBV7-9
CASSKDRAGGYTF
TGTGCCAGCAGCAAGGACAGGGCGGGTGGCTACACCTTC